One and the same sample provided the 29 T cell receptor beta chains below, sequenced in a study of cytomegalovirus exposure and HLA in healthy donors. 60 Vbeta and 13 Jbeta primers were used in PCR. TCRdb's table, derived via immunoSEQ multiplex PCR, lists solely in-frame clones and lacks some. The data hold some 270,000 clones, with around 90% observed a single time. Source material: PBMCs. These receptors originate from a girl aged 2 to 9 in good health and CMV-seronegative.

In its sample, this clone was seen a few times. This sequence joins TRBV6-1 and TRBJ1-1; possibly TRBD1 for D (5 bases). This CDR3 comprises 14 residues. Germline V gene sequence: CDR1 MNHNS, CDR2 SASEGT. V was shortened by 1 base and J by 2 bases, with 8 bases between the two germline ends. In DNA, the CDR3 is TGTGCCAGCAGTGAAGGGGGCATAAACACTGAAGCTTTCTTT. It yields the protein CASSEGGINTEAFF.

This sequence joins TRBV5-1 and TRBJ2-5; D is possibly TRBD2 (5 bases). V dropped 4 bases and J dropped 2 bases, with 15 bases sitting between them. CDR1 and CDR2 from the germline V gene are SGHRS and YFSETQ. This CDR3 region has 15 residues. The CDR3, as DNA: TGCGCCAGCAGCCCCCAACCAGAGGGTCAAGAGACCCAGTACTTC. It encodes CASSPQPEGQETQYF.

The chain links TRBV5-1 to TRBJ2-1; the match to TRBD2 covers 11 bases. Germline values: CDR1 SGHRS, CDR2 YFSETQ. The CDR3 is 18 residues long. Trimming removed 3 bases from V and 7 bases from J; junction bases left unmatched: 15. As DNA, the CDR3 is TGCGCCAGCAGCTCAGGAATATCTAGCGGGGGGCTGAAAAATGAGCAGTTCTTC. As protein: CASSSGISSGGLKNEQFF. The entire variable domain, with the rest obtained from reference TRBV5-1 and TRBJ2-1, is as follows: KAGVTQTPRYLIKTRGQQVTLSCSPISGHRSVSWYQQTPGQGLQFLFEYFSETQRNKGNFPGRFSGRQFSNSRSEMNVSTLELGDSALYLCASSSGISSGGLKNEQFFGPGTRLTVL.

The CDR3 bases are TGTGCCAGCGCCGGACAGGGACGTTACGAGCAGTACTTC. Amino acid sequence: CASAGQGRYEQYF. The chain links TRBV27 to TRBJ2-7; 8 nucleotides align to TRBD1. CDR1 and CDR2 (germline): MNHEY, SMNVEV (reference sequence). The CDR3 loop spans 13 amino acids. V was clipped by 8 bases and J by 4 bases; unmatched bases: 7.

The genes are TRBV7-6 and TRBJ2-1; 7 nucleotides line up with TRBD1. The CDR3 has 15 amino acids. Trimming at V came to 0 bases and at J to 2 bases, leaving 1 base not matched to a gene. CDR1 SGHVS and CDR2 FNYEAQ come from the germline V gene. The CDR3 loop is CASSLAGGAYNEQFF. CDR3 in DNA: TGTGCCAGCAGCTTAGCAGGGGGCGCCTACAATGAGCAGTTCTTC.

V and J are TRBV4-1 and TRBJ1-2; 9 nucleotides match TRBD1. Germline-derived CDR1 and CDR2 are MGHRA and YSYEKL. The CDR3 totals 16 residues. The V segment lost 0 bases and the J segment 8 bases; nucleotides outside the gene matches: 10. CDR3 in DNA: TGCGCCAGCAGCCAAGATTATGGTGGGGACAGGGAGGGCTACACCTTC. This sequence encodes CASSQDYGGDREGYTF.

The CDR3 region is CAGLGGAGGELFF. The CDR3 coding sequence is TGTGCCGGACTTGGGGGGGCCGGCGGGGAGCTGTTTTTT. The chain has TRBV28 and TRBJ2-2; TRBD2 might be the D (7 bases). The CDR3 loop spans 13 amino acids. V lost 11 bases, J lost 7 bases, and 17 bases lay in between. Per the germline V gene, CDR1 is MDHEN and CDR2 is SYDVKM.

The chain combines TRBV5-5 with TRBJ2-5; D possibly corresponds to TRBD1 (5 bases). Trimming stripped 0 bases from V and 5 bases from J, with 14 bases between. This CDR3 contains 15 residues. Germline V CDR1 and CDR2: SGHKS, YYEKEE (reference sequence). Here the CDR3 reads CASSLGDRPLETQYF. CDR3 DNA: TGTGCCAGCAGCTTGGGAGACAGACCATTGGAGACCCAGTACTTC.

The chain joins TRBV28 to TRBJ2-7; D not resolved. CDR3 length: 16 residues. Germline values: CDR1 MDHEN, CDR2 SYDVKM. Trimming stripped 3 bases from V and 1 base from J, with 16 bases between. The CDR3 protein is CASSFSLRQLSYEQYF. Here the CDR3 DNA reads TGTGCCAGCAGTTTTTCCCTCAGGCAGCTTTCCTACGAGCAGTACTTC.

The rearrangement links TRBV4-1 to TRBJ2-3; the match to TRBD2 covers 7 bases. The germline V gene encodes CDR1 MGHRA and CDR2 YSYEKL. V gave up 1 base and J gave up 6 bases; unmatched junction bases: 16. This CDR3 spans 18 amino acids. The CDR3 protein is CASSQVPAGSLPGDTQYF. CDR3 bases: TGCGCCAGCAGCCAAGTGCCAGCGGGATCCCTCCCGGGTGATACGCAGTATTTT.

The V gene is TRBV5-1, the J gene TRBJ2-5; D is unresolved. With 4 bases removed from V and 5 bases from J, the gap between germline ends came to 21 bases. The CDR3 consists of 16 residues. Per germline, CDR1 SGHRS and CDR2 YFSETQ. The CDR3 loop is CASSPPSYHAEETQYF. For the CDR3, the DNA is TGCGCCAGCAGCCCCCCTTCCTACCACGCGGAGGAGACCCAGTACTTC.

This rearrangement joins TRBV25-1 to TRBJ2-2; 9 bases match TRBD1. Trimming cost V 8 bases and J 5 bases; bases outside gene matches: 9. Germline CDR1 MGHDK, CDR2 SYGVNS. This CDR3 comprises 15 residues. The CDR3 DNA reads as TGTGCCAGCGGATCGGGACAGGGTGTAACCGGGGAGCTGTTTTTT. This codes for CASGSGQGVTGELFF.

This clone was detected only once. The chain carries TRBV7-9 and TRBJ2-7; 9 bases fit TRBD2. V lost 4 bases and J lost 5; bases outside the gene matches: 9. Germline CDR1 reads SEHNR; CDR2 reads FQNEAQ (reference sequence). The CDR3 contains 15 residues. The CDR3 sequence is CASSSSGRTPDEQYF. CDR3 DNA sequence: TGTGCCAGCAGCTCGAGCGGGAGGACCCCCGACGAGCAGTACTTC.

V usage is TRBV5-6 and J usage is TRBJ2-1, with 8 bases matching TRBD1. The CDR3 runs 14 residues. CDR1 SGHDT and CDR2 YYEEEE come from the germline V gene. V lost 1 base, J lost 6 bases, and 3 bases stayed unmatched. The CDR3 region has the DNA TGTGCCAGCAGCTTGATGACAGGGGTCAATGAGCAGTTCTTC. Its translation: CASSLMTGVNEQFF.

V gene TRBV30 combines with J gene TRBJ2-1; 10 bases are a match to TRBD2. Germline V gene lookup returns CDR1 GTSNPN and CDR2 SVGIG (reference sequence). The V segment lost 0 bases and the J segment 5 bases; nucleotides outside the gene matches: 4. The CDR3 has 15 amino acids. The DNA of the CDR3 is TGTGCCTGGAGTGTACTAGCGGGAACAAACAATGAGCAGTTCTTC. It is translated as CAWSVLAGTNNEQFF.

The gene calls are TRBV9 and TRBJ2-3; D is perhaps TRBD1 (6 bases). This CDR3 region has 16 residues. CDR1 SGDLS and CDR2 YYNGEE come from the germline V gene. V lost 0 bases and J lost 0, with 11 bases in between. This chain's CDR3 is CASSVGSGASTDTQYF. CDR3 DNA sequence: TGTGCCAGCAGCGTAGGATCAGGGGCGAGCACAGATACGCAGTATTTT.

This clone was detected a few times. The V gene is TRBV6-1, the J gene TRBJ1-2; TRBD1 might be the D (6 bases). The V end lost 2 bases, the J end lost 8 bases, and 15 bases lay between the germline ends. This CDR3 has 14 amino acids. The V gene's germline CDR1 is MNHNS and CDR2 SASEGT. CDR3 residues: CASSETATGYGYTF. The CDR3 nucleotides read TGTGCCAGCAGTGAAACCGCGACAGGTTACGGCTACACCTTC.

As DNA, the CDR3 is TGTGCCAGTAGTATAACGGGGGGCTCCACAGATACGCAGTATTTT. This gives the protein CASSITGGSTDTQYF. The chain couples TRBV19 to TRBJ2-3; D might be TRBD2 (7 bases). V lost 2 bases to trimming and J lost 2 bases, with 11 bases between them. The CDR3 is made up of 15 amino acids. Germline CDR1 LNHDA, CDR2 SQIVND (reference sequence).

The chain has TRBV29-1 and TRBJ1-1, with D tentatively TRBD1 (6 bases). The CDR3 is made up of 10 amino acids. Germline CDR1 is SQVTM and CDR2 is ANQGSEA. V dropped 5 bases and J dropped 10 bases, with 11 bases sitting between them. The DNA of the CDR3 is TGCAGCGTTCACAGGGAATCAGCTTTCTTT. This codes for CSVHRESAFF.

The chain couples TRBV5-1 to TRBJ2-3, with D possibly matching TRBD2 (5 bases). Trimming shortened V by 0 bases and J by 6 bases, and 11 bases separated the two germline ends. CDR3 size: 14 residues. Looked up from germline, CDR1 is SGHRS and CDR2 is YFSETQ. The CDR3 DNA reads TGCGCCAGCAGCTTGGGCGACTATTCGGATACGCAGTATTTT. Amino acids: CASSLGDYSDTQYF.

This chain uses TRBV11-2 with TRBJ1-2; no firm D call. Trimming took 1 base from V and 2 from J, leaving 8 bases between them. The CDR3 loop spans 14 amino acids. Germline assignment: CDR1 SGHAT and CDR2 FQNNGV. CDR3 region: CASSLGAGNYGYTF. The CDR3 nucleotides read TGTGCCAGCAGCTTAGGTGCAGGAAACTATGGCTACACCTTC.

This clone was detected only once. The J gene is TRBJ2-3, the V gene TRBV7-3; possibly TRBD2 for D (6 bases). The CDR3 is 16 residues long. Germline V gene data show CDR1 as SGHTA and CDR2 as FQGTGA. V lost 5 bases and J 0 bases, leaving 15 bases between the germline ends. The CDR3 DNA sequence: TGTGCCAGCAGCCCCCTCCCGGGACTTAGCACAGATACGCAGTATTTT. Protein sequence: CASSPLPGLSTDTQYF.

The J gene is TRBJ1-5, the V gene TRBV28, with 7 bases aligning to TRBD1. V shed 2 bases, J shed 2 bases, and the junction held 3 bases outside the gene matches. The length of the CDR3 is 15 residues. Germline-derived CDR1 and CDR2 are MDHEN and SYDVKM. CDR3 bases: TGTGCCAGCAGTTTAGAAGACAGGGGCAATCAGCCCCAGCATTTT. Translation: CASSLEDRGNQPQHF.

The CDR3 protein is CASSLESSGSFEQYF. The CDR3, as DNA: TGCGCCAGCAGCTTGGAGTCTAGCGGGAGCTTCGAGCAGTACTTC. This rearrangement joins TRBV5-1 to TRBJ2-5; 10 bases agree with TRBD2. The J call may be in error: the DNA end matches TRBJ2-7 better. CDR3 length: 15 amino acids. Germline CDR1 is SGHRS and CDR2 is YFSETQ.

The chain has TRBV29-1 and TRBJ1-2; 7 nucleotides match TRBD1. V shed 6 bases and J 4 bases; nucleotides not matched to a gene: 8. Germline CDR1 is SQVTM and CDR2 is ANQGSEA. This CDR3 has 13 residues. CDR3 in DNA: TGCAGCGTAATGGGGGCAGGGGGCTATGGCTACACCTTC. It is translated as CSVMGAGGYGYTF.

This sequence joins TRBV27 and TRBJ1-6; D might be TRBD1 (5 bases). Between the trimmed V and J ends, which lost 7 bases and 4 bases, there was a span of 8 bases. Germline V lookup: CDR1 MNHEY, CDR2 SMNVEV (reference sequence). This CDR3 is 13 amino acids long. The CDR3 here is CASKTVYNSPLHF. As DNA, the CDR3 is TGTGCCAGCAAGACAGTGTATAATTCACCCCTCCACTTT.

Regarding this clone: Germline is not matched at one junction end, which may reflect a read error. CDR3: CASGLWGSTEAFF. The CDR3 bases are TGCGCCAGCGGCTTGTGGGGCAGCACTGAAGCTTTCTTT. The chain recombines TRBV5-1 with TRBJ1-1; D is perhaps TRBD1 (5 bases). The germline V gene encodes CDR1 SGHRS and CDR2 YFSETQ. The CDR3 runs to 13 residues.

CDR3 nucleotides: TGTGCCAGCAGCGGGACAGGGAATACCTACAATGAGCAGTTCTTC. Amino acid sequence: CASSGTGNTYNEQFF. The J gene is TRBJ2-1, the V gene TRBV7-9, with 9 bases matching TRBD1. This CDR3 is 15 amino acids long. Trimming removed 5 bases from V and 2 bases from J; junction bases left unmatched: 4. Per germline, CDR1 SEHNR and CDR2 FQNEAQ (reference sequence).

The chain has TRBV15 and TRBJ1-6; a weak D match, TRBD1 (6 bases). The germline V gene has CDR1 LNHNV and CDR2 YYDKDF (reference sequence). The CDR3 sequence is 15 residues long. Trimming removed 3 bases at V and 6 bases at J, with 12 bases between. The CDR3 DNA sequence: TGTGCCACCAGCAGGGGAACAGGGTCTAATTCACCCCTCCACTTT. Protein sequence: CATSRGTGSNSPLHF.